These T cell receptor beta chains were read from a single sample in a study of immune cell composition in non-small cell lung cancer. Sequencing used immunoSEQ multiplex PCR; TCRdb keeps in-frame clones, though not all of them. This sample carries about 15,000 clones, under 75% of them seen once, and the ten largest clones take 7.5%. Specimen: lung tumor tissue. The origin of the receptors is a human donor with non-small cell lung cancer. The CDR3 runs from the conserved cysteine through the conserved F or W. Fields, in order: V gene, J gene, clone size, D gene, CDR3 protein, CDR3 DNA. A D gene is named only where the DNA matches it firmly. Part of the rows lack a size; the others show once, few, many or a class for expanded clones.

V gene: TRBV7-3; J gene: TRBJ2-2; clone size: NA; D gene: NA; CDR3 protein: CASSLRSGSSTGELFF; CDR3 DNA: TGTGCCAGCAGCTTACGGTCAGGGTCGAGCACCGGGGAGCTGTTTTTT
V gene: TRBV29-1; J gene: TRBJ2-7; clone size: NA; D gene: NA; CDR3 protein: CSVRSGSSYEQYF; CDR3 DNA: TGCAGCGTTAGGTCAGGAAGCTCCTACGAGCAGTACTTC
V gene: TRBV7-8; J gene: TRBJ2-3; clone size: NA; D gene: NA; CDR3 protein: CASSLVTSFDTQYF; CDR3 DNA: TGTGCCAGCAGCTTAGTGACTAGTTTCGATACGCAGTATTTT
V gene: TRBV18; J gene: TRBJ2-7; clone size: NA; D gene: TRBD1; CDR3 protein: CASSPGQGYPYEQYF; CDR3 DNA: TGTGCCAGCTCACCCGGACAGGGGTATCCCTACGAGCAGTACTTC
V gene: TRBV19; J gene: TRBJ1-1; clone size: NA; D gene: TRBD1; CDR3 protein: CASTLVRGLEAFF; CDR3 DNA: TGTGCCAGTACCCTTGTGAGGGGGCTGGAAGCTTTCTTT
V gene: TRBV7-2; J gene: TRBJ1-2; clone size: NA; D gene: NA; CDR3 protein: CASSLRPGGYTF; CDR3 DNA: TGTGCCAGCAGCTTACGACCCGGGGGCTACACCTTC
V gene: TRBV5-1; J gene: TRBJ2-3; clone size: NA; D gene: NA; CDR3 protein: CASSTGTLGATQYF; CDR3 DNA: TGCGCCAGCAGCACCGGGACACTGGGGGCTACGCAGTATTTT
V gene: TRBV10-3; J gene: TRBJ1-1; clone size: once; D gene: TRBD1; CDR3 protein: CAISRQGSSTEAFF; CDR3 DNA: TGTGCCATCAGCCGACAGGGGTCCAGCACTGAAGCTTTCTTT
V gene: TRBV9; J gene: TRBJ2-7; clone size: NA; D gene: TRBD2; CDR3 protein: CASSVVLAGNEQYF; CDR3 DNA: TGTGCCAGCAGCGTAGTTCTAGCGGGCAACGAGCAGTACTTC
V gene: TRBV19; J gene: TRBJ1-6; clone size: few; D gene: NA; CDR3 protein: CATSGGGAGFTLHF; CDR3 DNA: TGTGCCACCTCAGGTGGGGGGGCCGGGTTCACCCTCCACTTT
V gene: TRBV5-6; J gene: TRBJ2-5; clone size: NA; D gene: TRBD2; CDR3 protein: CASSSPGLAGEETQYF; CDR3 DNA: TGTGCCAGCAGCTCGCCGGGACTAGCGGGAGAAGAGACCCAGTACTTC
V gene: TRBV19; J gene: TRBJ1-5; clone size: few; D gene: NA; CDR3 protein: CASSMWQDQPQHF; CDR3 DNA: TGTGCCAGTAGTATGTGGCAGGATCAGCCCCAGCATTTT
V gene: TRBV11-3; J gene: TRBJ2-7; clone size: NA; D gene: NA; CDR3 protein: CASSLRSSSYEQYF; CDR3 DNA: TGTGCCAGCAGCTTACGGAGCAGTTCCTACGAGCAGTACTTC
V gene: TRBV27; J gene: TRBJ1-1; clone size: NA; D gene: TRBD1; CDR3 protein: CASSYDRGNTEAFF; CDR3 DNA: TGTGCCAGCAGTTACGACAGGGGGAACACTGAAGCTTTCTTT
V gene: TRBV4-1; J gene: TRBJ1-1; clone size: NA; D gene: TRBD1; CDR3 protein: CASSQLPGQGTEAFF; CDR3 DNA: TGCGCCAGCAGCCAACTTCCGGGACAGGGGACTGAAGCTTTCTTT
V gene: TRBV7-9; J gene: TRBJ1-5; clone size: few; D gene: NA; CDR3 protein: CASSLRRETQHF; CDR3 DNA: TGTGCCAGCAGCTTGCGCCGGGAAACCCAGCATTTT
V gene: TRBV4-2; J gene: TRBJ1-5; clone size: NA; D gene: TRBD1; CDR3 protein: CASSQAAGTGLNRPQHF; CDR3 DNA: TGTGCCAGCAGCCAAGCTGCCGGGACAGGGCTGAATCGTCCCCAGCATTTT
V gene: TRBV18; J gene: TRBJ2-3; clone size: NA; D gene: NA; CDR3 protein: CASSPSPDTQYF; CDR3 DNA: TGTGCCAGCTCACCCAGTCCAGATACGCAGTATTTT
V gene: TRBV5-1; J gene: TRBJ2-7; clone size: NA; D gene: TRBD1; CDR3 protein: CASSLGRTGTYEQYF; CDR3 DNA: TGCGCCAGCAGCTTGGGGCGGACAGGGACCTACGAGCAGTACTTC
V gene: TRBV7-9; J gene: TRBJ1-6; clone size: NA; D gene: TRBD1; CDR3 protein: CASSLHQGDYSPLHF; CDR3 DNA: TGTGCCAGCAGCTTACATCAGGGGGACTATTCACCCCTCCACTTT
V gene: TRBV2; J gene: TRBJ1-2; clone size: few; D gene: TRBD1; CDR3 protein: CASMTGTGYLLNYGYTF; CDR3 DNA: TGTGCCAGCATGACCGGGACAGGGTATCTCCTTAACTATGGCTACACCTTC
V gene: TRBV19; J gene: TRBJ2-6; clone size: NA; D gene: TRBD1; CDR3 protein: CASSIGQGTTGANVLTF; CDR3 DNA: TGTGCCAGTAGTATCGGACAGGGAACCACTGGGGCCAACGTCCTGACTTTC
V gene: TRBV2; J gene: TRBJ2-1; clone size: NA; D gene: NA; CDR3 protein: CASNAPGHEQFF; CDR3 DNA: TGTGCCAGCAACGCTCCGGGTCATGAGCAGTTCTTC
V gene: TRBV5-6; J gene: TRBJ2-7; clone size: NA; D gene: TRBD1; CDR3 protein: CASSKGQGFDEQYF; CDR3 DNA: TGTGCCAGCAGCAAGGGACAGGGGTTCGACGAGCAGTACTTC
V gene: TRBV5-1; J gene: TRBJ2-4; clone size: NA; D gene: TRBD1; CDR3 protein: CASSFSGQGSNIQYF; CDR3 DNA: TGCGCCAGCAGCTTCTCGGGACAGGGTTCTAACATTCAGTACTTC
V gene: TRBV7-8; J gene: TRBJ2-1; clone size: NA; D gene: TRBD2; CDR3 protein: CASSLVSGWGEQFF; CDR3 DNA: TGTGCCAGCAGCTTAGTTAGCGGGTGGGGTGAGCAGTTCTTC